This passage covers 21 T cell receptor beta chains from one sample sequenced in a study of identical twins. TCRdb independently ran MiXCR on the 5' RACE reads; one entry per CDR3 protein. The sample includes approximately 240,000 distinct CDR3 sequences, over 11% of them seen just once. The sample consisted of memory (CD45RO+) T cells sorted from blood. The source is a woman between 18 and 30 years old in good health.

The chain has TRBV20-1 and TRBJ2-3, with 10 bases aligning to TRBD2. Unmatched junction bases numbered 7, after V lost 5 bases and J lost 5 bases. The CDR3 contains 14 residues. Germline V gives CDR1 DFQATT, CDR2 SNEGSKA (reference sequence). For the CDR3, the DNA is TGCAGTGCTTACAGCGGGGGGGCGGGAGATACGCAGTATTTT. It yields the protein CSAYSGGAGDTQYF.

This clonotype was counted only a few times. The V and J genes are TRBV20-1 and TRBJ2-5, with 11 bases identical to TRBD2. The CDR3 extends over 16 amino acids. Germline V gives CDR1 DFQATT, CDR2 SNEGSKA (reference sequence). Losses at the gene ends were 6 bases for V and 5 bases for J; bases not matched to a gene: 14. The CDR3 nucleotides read TGCAGTGCGACGGGGACTAGCGGAAGGGGGAGGGAGACCCAGTACTTC. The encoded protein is CSATGTSGRGRETQYF.

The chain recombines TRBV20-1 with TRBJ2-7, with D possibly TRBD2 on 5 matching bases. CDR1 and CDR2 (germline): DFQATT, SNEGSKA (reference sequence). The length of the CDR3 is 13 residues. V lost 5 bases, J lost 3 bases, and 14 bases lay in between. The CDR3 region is CSAPSGNVYEQYF. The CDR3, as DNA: TGCAGTGCTCCCTCGGGGAACGTCTACGAGCAGTACTTC.

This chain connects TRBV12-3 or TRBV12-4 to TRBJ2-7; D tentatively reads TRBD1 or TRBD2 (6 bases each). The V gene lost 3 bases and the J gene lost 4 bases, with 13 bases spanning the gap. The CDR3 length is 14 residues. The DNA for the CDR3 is TGTGCCAGCAGTTTGAGGGGGGACTTTTACGAGCAGTACTTC. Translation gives CASSLRGDFYEQYF.

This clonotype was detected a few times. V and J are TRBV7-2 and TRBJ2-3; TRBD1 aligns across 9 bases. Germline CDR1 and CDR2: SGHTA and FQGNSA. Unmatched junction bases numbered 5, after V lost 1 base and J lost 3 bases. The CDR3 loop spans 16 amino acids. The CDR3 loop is CASSLVGQGRTDTQYF. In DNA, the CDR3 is TGTGCCAGCAGCTTAGTGGGACAGGGAAGAACAGATACGCAGTATTTT.

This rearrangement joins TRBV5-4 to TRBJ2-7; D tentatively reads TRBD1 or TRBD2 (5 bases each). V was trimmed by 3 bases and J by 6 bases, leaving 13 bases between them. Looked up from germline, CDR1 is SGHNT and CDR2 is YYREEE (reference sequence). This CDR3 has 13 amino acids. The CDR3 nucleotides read TGTGCCAGCAGCTACGGGACGTACCTCGAGCAGTACTTC. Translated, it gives CASSYGTYLEQYF.

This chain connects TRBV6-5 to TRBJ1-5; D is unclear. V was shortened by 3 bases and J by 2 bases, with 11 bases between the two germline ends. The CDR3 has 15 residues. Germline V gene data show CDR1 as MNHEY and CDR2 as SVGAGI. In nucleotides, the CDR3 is TGTGCCAGCAGTTATGAAAAGGGTGGCAATCAGCCCCAGCATTTT. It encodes CASSYEKGGNQPQHF.

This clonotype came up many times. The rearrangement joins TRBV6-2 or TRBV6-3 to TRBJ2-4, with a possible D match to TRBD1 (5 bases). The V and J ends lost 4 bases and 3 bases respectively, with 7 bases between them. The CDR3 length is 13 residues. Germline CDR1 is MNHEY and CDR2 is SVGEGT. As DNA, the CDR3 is TGTGCCAGCAGTTTCGACAGCAAAAACATTCAGTACTTC. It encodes CASSFDSKNIQYF.

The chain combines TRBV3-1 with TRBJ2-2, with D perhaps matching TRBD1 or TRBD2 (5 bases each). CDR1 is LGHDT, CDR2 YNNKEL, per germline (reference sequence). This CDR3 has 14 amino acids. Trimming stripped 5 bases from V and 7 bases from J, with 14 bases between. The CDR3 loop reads CASSFRDVNGELFF. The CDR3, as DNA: TGTGCCAGCAGCTTTCGGGACGTAAACGGGGAGCTGTTTTTT.

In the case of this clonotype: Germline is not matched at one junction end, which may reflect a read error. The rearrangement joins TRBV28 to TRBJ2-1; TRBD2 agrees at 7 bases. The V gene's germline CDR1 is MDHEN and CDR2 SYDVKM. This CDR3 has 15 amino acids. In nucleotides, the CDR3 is TGTGCCAGCAGTCCAGGACTAGGCCGAGGGAATGGGCAGTTCTTC. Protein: CASSPGLGRGNGQFF.

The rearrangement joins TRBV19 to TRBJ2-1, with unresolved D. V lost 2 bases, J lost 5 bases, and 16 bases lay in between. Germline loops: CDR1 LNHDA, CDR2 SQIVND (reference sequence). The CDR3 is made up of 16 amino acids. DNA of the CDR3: TGTGCCAGTAGTATATGGTTTCGACAATCGGACAATGAGCAGTTCTTC. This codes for CASSIWFRQSDNEQFF.

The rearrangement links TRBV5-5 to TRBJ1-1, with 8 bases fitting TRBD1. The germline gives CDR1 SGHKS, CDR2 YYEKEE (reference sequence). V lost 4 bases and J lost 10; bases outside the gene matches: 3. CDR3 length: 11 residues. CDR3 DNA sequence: TGTGCCAGCAGCCCGGACAGGGTAGCTTTCTTT. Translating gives CASSPDRVAFF.

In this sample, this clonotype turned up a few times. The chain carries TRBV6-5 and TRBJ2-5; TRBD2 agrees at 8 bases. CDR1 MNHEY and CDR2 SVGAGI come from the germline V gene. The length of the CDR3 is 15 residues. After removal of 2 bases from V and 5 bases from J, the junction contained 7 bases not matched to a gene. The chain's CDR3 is CASSYRGGWVETQYF. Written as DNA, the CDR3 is TGTGCCAGCAGTTACCGGGGGGGCTGGGTGGAGACCCAGTACTTC.

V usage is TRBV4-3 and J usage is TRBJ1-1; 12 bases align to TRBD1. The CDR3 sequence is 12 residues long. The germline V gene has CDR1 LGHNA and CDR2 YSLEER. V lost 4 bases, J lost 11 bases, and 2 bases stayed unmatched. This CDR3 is CASSRDRGLAFF. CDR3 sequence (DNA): TGCGCCAGCAGCCGGGACAGGGGGCTGGCTTTCTTT.

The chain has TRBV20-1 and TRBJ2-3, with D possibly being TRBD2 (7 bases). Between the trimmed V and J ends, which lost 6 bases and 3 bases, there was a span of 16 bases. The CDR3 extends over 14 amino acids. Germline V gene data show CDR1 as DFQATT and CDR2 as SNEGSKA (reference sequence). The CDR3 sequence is CSARAGARTDTQYF. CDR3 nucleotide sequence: TGCAGTGCCCGGGCGGGGGCGCGGACAGATACGCAGTATTTT.

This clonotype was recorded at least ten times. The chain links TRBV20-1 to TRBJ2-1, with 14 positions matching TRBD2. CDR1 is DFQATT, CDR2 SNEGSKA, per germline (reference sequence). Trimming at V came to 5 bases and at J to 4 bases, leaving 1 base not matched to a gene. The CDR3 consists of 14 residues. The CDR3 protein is CSARLAGGYNEQFF. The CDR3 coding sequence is TGCAGTGCTCGACTAGCGGGGGGGTACAATGAGCAGTTCTTC.

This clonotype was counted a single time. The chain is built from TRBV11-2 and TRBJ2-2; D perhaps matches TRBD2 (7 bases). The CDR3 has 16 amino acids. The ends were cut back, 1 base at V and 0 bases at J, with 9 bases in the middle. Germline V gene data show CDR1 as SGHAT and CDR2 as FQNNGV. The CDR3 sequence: CASSLAGGANTGELFF. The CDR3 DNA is TGTGCCAGCAGCTTAGCGGGGGGCGCGAACACCGGGGAGCTGTTTTTT. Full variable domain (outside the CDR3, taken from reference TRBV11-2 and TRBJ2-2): EAGVAQSPRYKIIEKRQSVAFWCNPISGHATLYWYQQILGQGPKLLIQFQNNGVVDDSQLPKDRFSAERLKGVDSTLKIQPAKLEDSAVYLCASSLAGGANTGELFFGEGSRLTVL.

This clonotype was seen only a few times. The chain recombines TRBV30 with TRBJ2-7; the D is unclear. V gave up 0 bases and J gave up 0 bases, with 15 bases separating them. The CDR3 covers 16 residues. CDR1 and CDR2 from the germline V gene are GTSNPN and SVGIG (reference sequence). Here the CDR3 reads CAWSVATGLSSYEQYF. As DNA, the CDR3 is TGTGCCTGGAGTGTAGCAACCGGTCTTAGCTCCTACGAGCAGTACTTC.

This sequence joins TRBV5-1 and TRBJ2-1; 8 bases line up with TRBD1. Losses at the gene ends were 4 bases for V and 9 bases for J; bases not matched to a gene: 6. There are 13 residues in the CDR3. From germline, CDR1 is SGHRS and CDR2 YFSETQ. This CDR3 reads CASSGQGGGEQFF. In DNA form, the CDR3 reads TGCGCCAGCAGCGGACAGGGTGGAGGTGAGCAGTTCTTC.

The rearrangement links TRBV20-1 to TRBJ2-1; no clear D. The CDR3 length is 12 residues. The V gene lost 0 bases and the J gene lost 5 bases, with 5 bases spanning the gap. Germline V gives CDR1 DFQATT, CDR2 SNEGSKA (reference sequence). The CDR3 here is CSARENHNEQFF. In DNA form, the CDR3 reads TGCAGTGCTAGAGAAAACCACAATGAGCAGTTCTTC.

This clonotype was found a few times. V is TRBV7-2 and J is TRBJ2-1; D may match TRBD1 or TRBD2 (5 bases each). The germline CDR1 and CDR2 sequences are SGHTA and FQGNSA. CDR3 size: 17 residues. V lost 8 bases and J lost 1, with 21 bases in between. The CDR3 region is CASGRDVSSLSYNEQFF. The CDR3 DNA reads TGTGCCAGCGGCCGGGACGTATCCTCATTATCCTACAATGAGCAGTTCTTC.